A single count supports the clone carrying this TCR beta chain. One junction end does not reproduce the germline sequence, and a read error may be involved. This entry belongs to a study of blood T cell repertoires in COVID-19. The wider study: PBMCs, B-cell-depleted T cells, or T cells provided the cDNA or gDNA that made up the material.

Libraries were prepared by immunoSEQ multiplex PCR; TCRdb keeps only in-frame clonotypes and omits some of them. The data contain roughly 230,000 clones, 75% to 85% of them singletons. The germline CDR1 and CDR2 sequences are SNHLY and FYNNEI. This CDR3 has 12 residues. The sequenced sample consisted of peripheral blood. This clonotype was sampled from a human donor in a cohort sampled during active COVID-19. This rearrangement joins TRBV2 to TRBJ1-1; TRBD1 is a possible D gene (5 bases). Here the CDR3 DNA reads TGTGCCAGCAGCGAAGAGGCAGGGAACGCTTTCTTT. This codes for CASSEEAGNAFF.